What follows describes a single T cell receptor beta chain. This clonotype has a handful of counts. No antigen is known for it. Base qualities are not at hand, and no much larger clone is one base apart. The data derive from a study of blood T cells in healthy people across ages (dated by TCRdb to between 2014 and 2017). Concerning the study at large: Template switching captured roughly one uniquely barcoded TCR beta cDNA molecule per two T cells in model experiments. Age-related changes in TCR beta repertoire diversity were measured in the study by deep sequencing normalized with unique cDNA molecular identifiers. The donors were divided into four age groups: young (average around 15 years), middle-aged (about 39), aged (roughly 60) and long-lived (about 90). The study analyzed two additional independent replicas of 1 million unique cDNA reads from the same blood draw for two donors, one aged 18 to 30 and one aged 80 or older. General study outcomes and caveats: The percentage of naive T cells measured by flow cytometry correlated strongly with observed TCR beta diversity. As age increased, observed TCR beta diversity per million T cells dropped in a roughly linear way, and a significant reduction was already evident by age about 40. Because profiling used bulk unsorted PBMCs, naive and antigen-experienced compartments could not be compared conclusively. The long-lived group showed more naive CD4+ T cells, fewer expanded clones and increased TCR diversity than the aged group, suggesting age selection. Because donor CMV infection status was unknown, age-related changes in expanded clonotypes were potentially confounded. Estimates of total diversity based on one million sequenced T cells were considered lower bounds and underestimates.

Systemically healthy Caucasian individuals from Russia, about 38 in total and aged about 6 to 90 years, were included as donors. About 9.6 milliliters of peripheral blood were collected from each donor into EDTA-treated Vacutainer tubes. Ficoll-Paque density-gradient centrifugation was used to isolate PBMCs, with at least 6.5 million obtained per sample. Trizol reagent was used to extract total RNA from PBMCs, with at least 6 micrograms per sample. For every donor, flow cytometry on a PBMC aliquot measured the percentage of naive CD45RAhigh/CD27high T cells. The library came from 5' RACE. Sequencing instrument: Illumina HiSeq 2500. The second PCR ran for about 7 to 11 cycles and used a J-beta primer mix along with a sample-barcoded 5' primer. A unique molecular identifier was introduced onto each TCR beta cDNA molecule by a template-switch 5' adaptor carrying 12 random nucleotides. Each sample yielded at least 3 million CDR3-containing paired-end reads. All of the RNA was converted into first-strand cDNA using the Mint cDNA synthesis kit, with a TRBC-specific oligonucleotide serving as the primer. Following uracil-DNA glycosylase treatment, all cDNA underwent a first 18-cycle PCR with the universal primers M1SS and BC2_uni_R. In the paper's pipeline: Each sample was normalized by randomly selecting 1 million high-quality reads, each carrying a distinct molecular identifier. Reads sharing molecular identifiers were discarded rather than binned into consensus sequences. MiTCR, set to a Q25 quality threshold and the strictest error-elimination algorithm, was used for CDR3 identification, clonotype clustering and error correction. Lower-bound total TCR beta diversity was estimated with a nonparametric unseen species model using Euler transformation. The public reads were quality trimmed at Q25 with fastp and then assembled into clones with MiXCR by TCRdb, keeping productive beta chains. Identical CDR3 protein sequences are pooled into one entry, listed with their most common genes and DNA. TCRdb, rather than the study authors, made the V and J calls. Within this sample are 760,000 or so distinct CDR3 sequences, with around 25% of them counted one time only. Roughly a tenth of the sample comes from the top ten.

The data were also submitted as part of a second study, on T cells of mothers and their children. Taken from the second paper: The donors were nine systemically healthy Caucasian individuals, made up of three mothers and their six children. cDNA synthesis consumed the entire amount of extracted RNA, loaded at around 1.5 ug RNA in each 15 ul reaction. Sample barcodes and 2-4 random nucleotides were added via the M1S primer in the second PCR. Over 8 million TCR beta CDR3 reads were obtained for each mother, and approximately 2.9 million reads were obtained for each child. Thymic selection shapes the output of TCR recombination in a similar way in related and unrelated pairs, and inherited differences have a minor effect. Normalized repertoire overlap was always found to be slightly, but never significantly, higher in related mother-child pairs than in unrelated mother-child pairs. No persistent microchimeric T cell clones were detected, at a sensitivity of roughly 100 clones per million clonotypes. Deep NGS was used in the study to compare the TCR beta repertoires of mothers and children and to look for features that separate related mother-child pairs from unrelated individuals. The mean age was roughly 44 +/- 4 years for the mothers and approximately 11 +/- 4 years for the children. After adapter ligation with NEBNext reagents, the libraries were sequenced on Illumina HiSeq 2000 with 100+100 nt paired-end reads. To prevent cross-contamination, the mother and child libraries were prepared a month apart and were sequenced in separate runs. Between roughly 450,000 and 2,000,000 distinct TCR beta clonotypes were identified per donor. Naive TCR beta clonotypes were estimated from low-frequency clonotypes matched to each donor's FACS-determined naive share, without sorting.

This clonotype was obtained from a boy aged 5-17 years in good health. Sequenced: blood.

At the DNA level, the sequence is TGCAGCGTTGGCGGGGGTCTGGACACTGAAGCTTTCTTT. Translated, this gives CSVGGGLDTEAFF. The chain uses TRBV29-1 and TRBJ1-1; TRBD1 is a possible D gene, resting on 5 matching bases. In the germline V gene, CDR1 corresponds to SQVTM and CDR2 to ANQGSEA. The CDR3 has 13 amino acids, counting the end cysteine and phenylalanine. The retained sequence is limited to the CDR3, 39 bases, with the frame set at the first base. V and J lose 4 bases and 3 bases, and a span of 12 bases separates them. This CDR3, with the reference TRBV29-1 and TRBJ1-1 proteins standing in past its ends, gives the full variable domain SAVISQKPSRDICQRGTSLTIQCQVDSQVTMMFWYRQQPGQSLTLIATANQGSEATYESGFVIDKFPISRPNLTFSTLTVSNMSPEDSSIYLCSVGGGLDTEAFFGQGTRLTVV.